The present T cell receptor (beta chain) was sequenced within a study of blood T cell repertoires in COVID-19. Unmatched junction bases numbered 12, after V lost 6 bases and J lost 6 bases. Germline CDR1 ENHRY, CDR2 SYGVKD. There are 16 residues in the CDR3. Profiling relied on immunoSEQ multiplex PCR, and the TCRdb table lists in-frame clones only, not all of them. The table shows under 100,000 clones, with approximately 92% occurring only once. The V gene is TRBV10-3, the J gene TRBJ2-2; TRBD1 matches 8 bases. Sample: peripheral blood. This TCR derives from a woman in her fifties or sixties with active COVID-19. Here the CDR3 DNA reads TGTGCCATCAGCGCCGGACAGGGAAGGAGGCCCGGGGAGCTGTTTTTT. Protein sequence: CAISAGQGRRPGELFF.